This T cell receptor beta chain was sequenced during a study of monozygotic twins with inflammatory bowel disease (dated 2019 in TCRdb). About the full investigation: A total of some 30 monozygotic twin pairs were included in the full study, comprising nine German pairs (four IBD-concordant, five IBD-discordant) and 19 IBD-discordant Danish pairs. The search for disease-associated traits relied mainly on comparing, within discordant pairs, IBD patients with their genetically identical healthy co-twins. Each individual had, on average, about 151 000 unique TCRalpha sequences and 181 000 unique TCRbeta sequences available for analysis. Beyond this particular receptor, the publication reports: IBD patients shared fewer clonotypes with other individuals than healthy twins did, most markedly in patients showing signs of disease activity. Repertoire similarity did not differ between concordant and discordant twins, possibly due to limited statistical power. No single strong signal or clonotype linked to IBD turned up in the results, so the idea that one exists was not supported. Differing immunosuppressive treatments among patients may have added background noise and inter-individual variability to the repertoires. The analysis was unable to tell apart different T cell subtypes. IBD patients had lower TCRbeta repertoire diversity, measured by the inverse Simpson index, than their healthy co-twins.

Inclusive of the bounding cysteine and phenylalanine, the CDR3 is 16 residues long. The DNA is not on file. The germline V gene supplies CDR1 SGHTA and CDR2 FQGNSA. From each donor, a roughly 2.7 ml peripheral blood sample was collected into PAXgene tubes and kept at -80 degrees C. Without any T cell sorting, total RNA was extracted from whole blood using the PAXgene blood miRNA kit on an automated QIAcube. Peripheral blood from monozygotic twin pairs, either concordant or discordant for inflammatory bowel disease, underwent deep TCRalpha and TCRbeta repertoire profiling that used unique molecular barcoding. Smoking habits were recorded for all twin pairs, and individuals were classified as current, former or never smokers. Concerning this clonotype itself: Its antigen specificity is not known.

Libraries were built with 5' RACE. The input for every TCR library was roughly 4,000 ng of total RNA. cDNA was synthesized with SMARTScribe reverse transcriptase in eight separate reactions per sample. During cDNA synthesis, unique molecular identifiers containing a 6-nucleotide sample barcode were introduced by template switching. TCRalpha and TCRbeta cDNA was amplified in two nested PCRs of about 17 and 10 cycles, and bead purification was carried out after each PCR. Before amplification, the cDNA was both treated with uracil DNA-glycosylase and purified with the QIAquick PCR purification kit. The second PCR added Illumina TruSeq-compatible adapters along with sample-specific barcodes. TapeStation and Qubit were used to check library quality and concentration, and approximately 5.5 ng of each library went into the pool. Pooled libraries were sequenced on an Illumina HiSeq2500 single-index Rapid Run with 2 x 100 bp reads and custom sequencing primers. As for the authors' bioinformatics: PCR and sequencing errors were corrected by UMI-based consensus assembly using MiGEC version 1.2.6. MiXCR version 2.1.1 was used to carry out V(D)J alignment, clonotype assembly and CDR3 extraction. Gene usage, clonotype sharing and MAIT/NKT TCR abundance were normalised by analysing the top 1000, 10 000 and 20 000 clonotypes per sample. Diversity was computed as the inverse Simpson index with the vegan R package after downsampling to 27 000 UMIs. Paired Mann-Whitney U tests were applied to discordant twin pairs, and Benjamini-Hochberg correction was used for multiple testing. TCRdb reprocessed the reads, reporting each CDR3 protein sequence once and no DNA. The V and J calls, along with clone size, are taken from TCRdb and not from the paper's own processing. This sample's clone table shows fewer than 550,000 distinct CDR3 sequences. Jointly, the top ten make up around 2.4% of the sample.

The clonotype was recovered from a human donor with ulcerative colitis or Crohn's disease, or a healthy co-twin of an affected twin (not recorded which). The sample consisted of blood. Recombination linked TRBV7-2 to TRBJ2-3; TCRdb names TRBD1, which stays unverified in the absence of DNA. The CDR3 amino acid sequence is: CASSPLGRGVPDTQYF.